Below, 23 T cell receptor beta chains from the same sample are listed, as sequenced in a study of T cell responses to AZD1222 COVID-19 vaccine. TCRdb's table, derived via immunoSEQ multiplex PCR, lists solely in-frame clones and lacks some. The sample gives over 120,000 clones, roughly 92% of which show up once; roughly 3.6% is in the top ten. The sample was peripheral blood, taken 28 days after the second AZD1222 dose. These receptors originate from an adult who received the AZD1222 COVID-19 vaccine.

The chain uses TRBV19 and TRBJ2-3; a possible D gene is TRBD2 (6 bases). V was shortened by 5 bases and J by 5 bases, with 14 bases between the two germline ends. Germline-derived CDR1 and CDR2 are LNHDA and SQIVND (reference sequence). The CDR3 loop spans 14 amino acids. CDR3 sequence reads: CASSVGLREDTQYF. CDR3 sequence (DNA): TGTGCCAGTAGTGTCGGACTGCGGGAAGATACGCAGTATTTT.

The chain employs TRBV2 and TRBJ2-3, with D perhaps matching TRBD1 (6 bases). CDR3 length: 14 amino acids. Between the trimmed V and J ends, which lost 7 bases and 0 bases, there was a span of 11 bases. Germline V CDR1 and CDR2: SNHLY, FYNNEI. The CDR3 spells CASTPDRSTDTQYF. The CDR3 DNA reads TGTGCCAGCACCCCTGACAGGAGCACAGATACGCAGTATTTT.

CDR3: CASSAIDEQYF. DNA of the CDR3: TGTGCCAGCAGCGCTATCGACGAGCAGTACTTC. The chain is built from TRBV21-1 and TRBJ2-7; the DNA was not used to check the table's D call, TRBD2. TRBV21-1 is shown as a pseudogene. This CDR3 spans 11 amino acids.

The gene calls are TRBV7-9 and TRBJ2-7; D gene ambiguous. Trimming stripped 3 bases from V and 4 bases from J, with 10 bases between. Per the germline V gene, CDR1 is SEHNR and CDR2 is FQNEAQ (reference sequence). This CDR3 contains 13 residues. For the CDR3, the DNA is TGTGCCAGCAGCTTGAGGCAGCCTTACGAGCAGTACTTC. Protein: CASSLRQPYEQYF.

The chain combines TRBV27 with TRBJ1-5; D unclear. Looked up from germline, CDR1 is MNHEY and CDR2 is SMNVEV (reference sequence). The CDR3 covers 15 residues. Deletions cut 5 bases from V and 0 bases from J, with 11 bases between. The CDR3 bases are TGTGCCAGCAGTCCACAGACATATAGCAATCAGCCCCAGCATTTT. It translates to CASSPQTYSNQPQHF.

By share, this clone ranks as large. This chain connects TRBV27 to TRBJ2-7; TRBD2 aligns across 13 bases. The trim removed 10 bases at V and 3 bases at J, leaving 12 bases unmatched. CDR1 is MNHEY and CDR2 is SMNVEV in the germline V gene (reference sequence). The CDR3 covers 16 residues. The chain's CDR3 is CATAIRTSGRNYEQYF. Here the CDR3 DNA reads TGTGCCACCGCTATTCGGACTAGCGGGAGAAACTACGAGCAGTACTTC.

The rearrangement links TRBV11-2 to TRBJ2-7; the D is unclear. Germline values: CDR1 SGHAT, CDR2 FQNNGV. Trimming shortened V by 1 base and J by 2 bases, and 6 bases separated the two germline ends. The CDR3 runs to 13 residues. The CDR3 reads CASSLGGTYEQYF. The CDR3 bases are TGTGCCAGCAGCTTAGGGGGTACCTACGAGCAGTACTTC.

The chain is built from TRBV19 and TRBJ1-2; TRBD1 is a possible D gene (6 bases). Germline-derived CDR1 and CDR2 are LNHDA and SQIVND (reference sequence). The CDR3 runs to 15 residues. Trimming cost V 6 bases and J 2 bases, with 16 bases left between them. The CDR3 nucleotides are TGTGCCAGTAGGCCTCAGGGGTTATTAAACTATGGCTACACCTTC. Translating gives CASRPQGLLNYGYTF.

This rearrangement joins TRBV2 to TRBJ1-1; D not certain. The CDR3 consists of 12 residues. Germline CDR1 reads SNHLY; CDR2 reads FYNNEI. The ends were cut back, 9 bases at V and 4 bases at J, with 12 bases in the middle. This chain's CDR3 is CARAQRSTEAFF. The CDR3 nucleotides are TGTGCCAGGGCCCAGAGATCCACTGAAGCTTTCTTT.

The V gene is TRBV5-1, the J gene TRBJ1-1; D is undetermined. Trimming shortened V by 4 bases and J by 11 bases, and 18 bases separated the two germline ends. This CDR3 spans 13 amino acids. CDR1 and CDR2 (germline): SGHRS, YFSETQ. The CDR3 sequence: CASSVERSGSAFF. The CDR3 coding sequence is TGCGCCAGCAGCGTGGAACGGTCGGGCTCGGCTTTCTTT.

The J gene is TRBJ1-6, the V gene TRBV28, with TRBD1 matching 9 bases. Trimming at V came to 5 bases and at J to 3 bases, leaving 8 bases not matched to a gene. The germline gives CDR1 MDHEN, CDR2 SYDVKM. The CDR3 contains 17 residues. The CDR3 sequence is CASSTRQGGYYNSPLHF. CDR3 DNA: TGTGCCAGCAGTACTAGACAGGGGGGCTACTATAATTCACCCCTCCACTTT.

The gene calls are TRBV6-6 and TRBJ1-5, with 9 positions matching TRBD1. The V gene end was trimmed by 6 bases and the J gene end by 7 bases; junction bases not matched to a gene: 7. This CDR3 is 14 amino acids long. CDR1 MNHNY and CDR2 SVGAGI come from the germline V gene (reference sequence). The CDR3 DNA follows: TGTGCCAGCAGACCACAGGGGGCGGGGCAGCCCCAGCATTTT. Translated: CASRPQGAGQPQHF.

Written as DNA, the CDR3 is TGTGCCAGCAGTTCTGATGAAACCTACGAGCAGTACTTC. Encoded protein: CASSSDETYEQYF. The rearrangement links TRBV13 to TRBJ2-7; D gene unclear. The CDR3 is made up of 13 amino acids. Germline loops: CDR1 PRHDT, CDR2 FYEKMQ (reference sequence). Trimming removed 6 bases at V and 2 bases at J, with 11 bases between.

The V gene is TRBV19, the J gene TRBJ1-5; 7 bases match TRBD1. The CDR3 extends over 15 amino acids. Germline V CDR1 and CDR2: LNHDA, SQIVND (reference sequence). V dropped 5 bases and J dropped 2; count of bases not matched to a gene: 6. CDR3 DNA: TGTGCCAGTAGTCGGGTAGGGGGCGGCAATCAGCCCCAGCATTTT. It translates to CASSRVGGGNQPQHF. The full variable domain, completed using reference TRBV19 and TRBJ1-5, is DGGITQSPKYLFRKEGQNVTLSCEQNLNHDAMYWYRQDPGQGLRLIYYSQIVNDFQKGDIAEGYSVSREKKESFPLTVTSAQKNPTAFYLCASSRVGGGNQPQHFGDGTRLSIL.

In its sample, this clone was seen a few times. The rearrangement links TRBV27 to TRBJ1-1; 7 bases are a match to TRBD1. V lost 7 bases to trimming and J lost 1 base; unmatched junction nucleotides: 6. CDR1 is MNHEY and CDR2 is SMNVEV in the germline V gene (reference sequence). The CDR3 covers 14 residues. The CDR3 DNA is TGTGCCAGCAATAGACAGGGCCCGAACACTGAAGCTTTCTTT. Protein sequence: CASNRQGPNTEAFF.

The gene calls are TRBV28 and TRBJ2-7, with TRBD1 identical over 7 bases. The CDR3 length is 12 residues. From germline, CDR1 is MDHEN and CDR2 SYDVKM. J was trimmed by 12 bases and V by 2 bases; bases with no gene match: 7. The DNA of the CDR3 is TGTGCCAGCAGTTTAAATCCCGGGACAGCGTACTTC. The encoded protein is CASSLNPGTAYF.

J is TRBJ2-7 and V is TRBV7-9; 7 bases are a match to TRBD2. The V gene's germline CDR1 is SEHNR and CDR2 FQNEAQ (reference sequence). The CDR3 runs to 16 residues. The V segment lost 5 bases and the J segment 2 bases; nucleotides outside the gene matches: 12. CDR3 bases: TGTGCCAGCAGCATAGGCCGGACGCGGGGGACCTACGAGCAGTACTTC. Translation: CASSIGRTRGTYEQYF.

The chain employs TRBV6-5 and TRBJ1-1; D not certain. This CDR3 contains 14 residues. V lost 6 bases and J 1 base, leaving 12 bases between the germline ends. The germline CDR1 and CDR2 sequences are MNHEY and SVGAGI. CDR3 protein: CASSAGGENTEAFF. The CDR3 DNA sequence: TGTGCCAGCAGCGCGGGTGGGGAGAACACTGAAGCTTTCTTT.

The rearrangement joins TRBV28 to TRBJ1-1, with no clear D. Germline CDR1 MDHEN, CDR2 SYDVKM. CDR3 length equals 12 residues. V was shortened by 6 bases and J by 4 bases, with 9 bases between the two germline ends. CDR3 amino acids: CASSKSFTEAFF. The CDR3 coding sequence is TGTGCCAGCAGCAAAAGTTTCACTGAAGCTTTCTTT.

The gene calls are TRBV14 and TRBJ2-2; D is ambiguous. The CDR3 totals 15 residues. Deletions cut 1 base from V and 6 bases from J, with 12 bases between. Germline V CDR1 and CDR2: SGHDN, FVKESK. The CDR3 DNA reads TGTGCCAGCAGCCAAGGTAGGTGGCGTCCCGGGGAGCTGTTTTTT. It encodes CASSQGRWRPGELFF.

V gene TRBV7-9 combines with J gene TRBJ2-7; D uncertain. The germline CDR1 and CDR2 sequences are SEHNR and FQNEAQ (reference sequence). There are 12 residues in the CDR3. Trimming pared 4 bases from V and 4 bases from J, leaving 8 bases between. The DNA of the CDR3 is TGTGCCAGCAGCTCCTTGAGTTACGAGCAGTACTTC. Translating gives CASSSLSYEQYF.

The chain carries TRBV27 and TRBJ1-1, with no clear D. The CDR3 consists of 11 residues. V was pared by 5 bases and J by 8 bases, with 9 bases between. CDR1 MNHEY and CDR2 SMNVEV come from the germline V gene (reference sequence). DNA for the CDR3: TGTGCCAGCAGTGACCCTAAGGAAGCTTTCTTT. It specifies CASSDPKEAFF.

The genes are TRBV7-2 and TRBJ1-3; 11 bases map to TRBD1. The trim removed 2 bases at V and 7 bases at J, leaving 4 bases unmatched. Germline CDR1 is SGHTA and CDR2 is FQGNSA. The CDR3 length is 15 residues. The CDR3 DNA reads TGTGCCAGCAGCTTACGGGACAGGGGGTCTAACACCATATATTTT. This sequence encodes CASSLRDRGSNTIYF.